A selection of T cell receptor beta chains follows, all from one sample in a study of CD8 T cells in Susac syndrome. TCRdb reanalysed the immunoSEQ multiplex PCR reads using MiXCR and keeps one entry per CDR3 protein. The table includes about 300,000 distinct CDR3 sequences, 70% to 90% detected once. The sequencing sample was made of CD8+ T cells from PBMCs. The receptors were gathered from a human donor with multiple sclerosis. The conserved cysteine and the conserved F or W are not part of the CDR3 here. A D gene is named only where the DNA matches it firmly. Clone size is shown for a subset of rows, as once, few, many or a class of expanded clone.

TRBJ2-1 | NA | TRBV4-1 | NA | ASSYRFGGSGEQF
TRBJ2-5 | NA | TRBV28 | TRBD1 | ASARDRWETQY
TRBJ2-6 | NA | TRBV19 | NA | ASSILAGANVLT
TRBJ2-2 | NA | TRBV20-1 | TRBD1 | SARSGTGMYTGELF
TRBJ2-2 | NA | TRBV9 | TRBD2 | ASSASGRGTGELF
TRBJ1-2 | NA | TRBV27 | NA | ASSPTGRERYGYT
TRBJ2-1 | NA | TRBV28 | NA | ASSYHRGQGGYNEQF
TRBJ2-1 | NA | TRBV6-5 | NA | ASSPIRSYNEQF
TRBJ2-4 | NA | TRBV5-5 | NA | ASSWGGPAKNIQY
TRBJ2-1 | NA | TRBV12-3/TRBV12-4 | NA | ASSFNFEQF
TRBJ1-5 | NA | TRBV27 | NA | ASRPGVINQPQH
TRBJ1-1 | few | TRBV19 | NA | ASSIVPDEAF
TRBJ2-3 | NA | TRBV19 | TRBD2 | ATRGLAEDTQY
TRBJ2-7 | NA | TRBV10-3 | TRBD2 | AIGREDEQY
TRBJ2-7 | NA | TRBV7-9 | TRBD1 | ASSLRVGDRGHEQY
TRBJ2-1 | once | TRBV5-1 | NA | ASSLDHDEQF
TRBJ2-7 | once | TRBV12-5 | NA | ASGLGALGRYEQY
TRBJ2-7 | NA | TRBV20-1 | NA | SARDTRQGYYEQY
TRBJ2-7 | few | TRBV28 | NA | ASSPGPGTTFYEQY
TRBJ1-1 | NA | TRBV30 | NA | AYFGVGNTEAF
TRBJ2-5 | once | TRBV5-5 | NA | ASSEASYQETQY
TRBJ1-2 | NA | TRBV19 | TRBD1 | ASIPTPGQGFHGYT
TRBJ2-1 | NA | TRBV7-9 | NA | ASSLFPGSGSDNEQF
TRBJ1-1 | NA | TRBV20-1 | TRBD1 | SARRTGEDTEAF
TRBJ2-4 | NA | TRBV7-3 | TRBD1 | ASSRPQGALLH
TRBJ2-5 | NA | TRBV7-9 | TRBD2 | ASSFRGKTSGIQETQY
TRBJ1-1 | NA | TRBV20-1 | NA | SARRVEELSEAF
TRBJ2-2 | NA | TRBV29-1 | NA | SVDRGSTGELF
TRBJ2-2 | NA | TRBV5-1 | NA | ASSLAISGGGGELF
TRBJ2-1 | NA | TRBV13 | TRBD2 | ASSLYREGVQDEQF
TRBJ2-1 | NA | TRBV7-9 | NA | ASRTDLINEQF
TRBJ1-2 | NA | TRBV7-9 | TRBD1 | ASSSSSGTGGAYGYT
TRBJ2-1 | NA | TRBV7-2 | TRBD1 | ASRFRDSHYNEQF
TRBJ1-5 | NA | TRBV12-3/TRBV12-4 | NA | ASRQAGQPQH
TRBJ2-1 | NA | TRBV2 | NA | APGRRQF
TRBJ1-3 | NA | TRBV28 | NA | ASSSPQGIGGNTIY
TRBJ2-1 | few | TRBV3-1 | TRBD2 | ASSPGVAGISYNEQF
TRBJ1-2 | NA | TRBV5-5 | NA | ASSLSQIHGYT
TRBJ2-5 | NA | TRBV7-9 | NA | ASSLLGAQY
TRBJ2-7 | NA | TRBV27 | NA | ASSFSGVGEQY
TRBJ2-7 | NA | TRBV10-3 | TRBD2 | AISTLALDEQY
TRBJ2-7 | few | TRBV27 | NA | ASARGRSYEQY
TRBJ1-2 | NA | TRBV2 | NA | ASNGHTLT
TRBJ1-1 | once | TRBV27 | NA | ASSWGGLNTEAF
TRBJ1-2 | NA | TRBV5-5 | NA | ASIHEGGGYT
TRBJ2-3 | NA | TRBV13 | NA | ASSGTPDREGSTDTQY
TRBJ1-2 | NA | TRBV27 | NA | ASSRGGGSWDYGYT
TRBJ1-2 | NA | TRBV4-1 | TRBD1 | ASSQQGTGKGYT
TRBJ1-1 | NA | TRBV19 | NA | ASIGEQTEAF
TRBJ2-2 | NA | TRBV7-9 | NA | ASSLPNHYTGELF
TRBJ2-2 | NA | TRBV19 | NA | ASSITGFWELF
TRBJ1-5 | NA | TRBV12-3/TRBV12-4 | TRBD1 | ARSPGGYQPQH
TRBJ2-4 | NA | TRBV12-5 | TRBD2 | ASGLPGGGSKNIQY